A selection of T cell receptor beta chains follows, all from one sample in a study of blood T cell repertoires in COVID-19. Using immunoSEQ multiplex PCR, the repertoire was profiled, and TCRdb retains in-frame clones only, with some absent. Of 200,000 to 300,000 clones in the sample, 88% were seen once. Sequenced: peripheral blood. These receptors originate from a man aged 55 to 70 who had recovered from COVID-19. CDR3s include the opening cysteine and the closing phenylalanine or tryptophan. D genes are given only for firm matches.

d_call | v_call | cdr3_aa
TRBD1 | TRBV3-1/TRBV3-2 | CASSQEKGRDREVNSPLHF
. | TRBV5-6 | CASSWERGNTEAFF
TRBD1 | TRBV27 | CASKGQGRLNTEAFF
. | TRBV6-5 | CASSYSSYNEKLFF
TRBD2 | TRBV6-6 | CASSFSGGTKETQYF
. | TRBV10-2 | CASSDQGGNTGELFF
TRBD2 | TRBV5-1 | CASSLLGGRNYNEQFF
TRBD2 | TRBV4-1 | CASSLSGPLAAQISTDTQYF
TRBD1 | TRBV6-9 | CASSLDHRGYLNTGELFF
TRBD1 | TRBV7-7 | CASSAGTGGLYEQYF
TRBD1 | TRBV3-1/TRBV3-2 | CASSRRQGAVSSGANVLTF
. | TRBV7-8 | CASSQGLNEKLFF
. | TRBV27 | CASSSGTAYGYTF
TRBD1 | TRBV25-1 | CASSEFGSPGQGPEAFF
. | TRBV27 | CASSLLGPEGEAFF
. | TRBV4-1 | CASSQDRNTEAFF
. | TRBV10-3 | CAIQTPNTGELFF
. | TRBV27 | CASSLSAGSPYEQYF
TRBD1 | TRBV2 | CASSAGTVNTGELFF
TRBD1 | TRBV27 | CASSLGQGGGNTIYF
TRBD1 | TRBV5-4 | CASTNRGRRGEDTQYF
. | TRBV7-6 | CASSLVTRGLNTEAFF
TRBD1 | TRBV13 | CASSLQGARYEQYF
TRBD2 | TRBV18 | CASSPRPSGAGTDTQYF
. | TRBV5-1 | CASSFLGVEETQYF
TRBD1 | TRBV29-1 | CSVEGDRGYTF
. | TRBV7-3 | CASSPNSYEQYF
. | TRBV7-3 | CASSSSRGGGPGELFF
. | TRBV18 | CASVSSYNEQFF
. | TRBV10-1 | CASSEGAPYNEQFF
. | TRBV3-1/TRBV3-2 | CASSLDIGSGNTIYF
. | TRBV6-1 | CASSEVGRGNTIYF
TRBD2 | TRBV6-4 | CASSGTYTDTQYF
TRBD1 | TRBV11-3 | CASSLGPQGAGETQYF
TRBD1 | TRBV5-1 | CASNTGTAKNYGYTF
TRBD1 | TRBV7-9 | CASSPPGQNTYEQYF
TRBD1 | TRBV3-1/TRBV3-2 | CASSQRGQGREKLFF
. | TRBV5-1 | CASSLGGSNEKLFF
TRBD1 | TRBV25-1 | CASRGQGRTYEQYF
. | TRBV6-5 | CASTDPGTRYEQYF
. | TRBV2 | CASSEVVPGAPNSPLHF